Given below is one T cell receptor beta chain in context. Its antigen remains unknown. The CDR3 is 18 residues long. Germline CDR1 and CDR2: MNHEY and SMNVEV (reference sequence). Losses at the gene ends were 5 bases for V and 5 bases for J; bases not matched to a gene: 17. TCRB transcripts that were expressed got sequenced, as all of the isolated RNA had been reverse transcribed. TCRdb keeps only in-frame clones here, not all; method: immunoSEQ multiplex PCR. Of roughly 240,000 clones in the sample, around 14% were seen once. This record belongs to a study of beta chain features in type 1 diabetes. Findings of the study overall: Patients and controls would be equally affected if PCR favored shorter templates. The influence of HLA type on TCRB rearrangement stayed undetermined. Insertion counts at VDJ junctions were lower in type 1 diabetes patients, who also showed more deletions there.

CD45RO/CCR7/CD25/CD127/CD95/CD27 separated CD4+ naive, central memory, regulatory and stem cell-like memory cells by sorting. This clonotype originated in a woman aged 40 to 50 in good health. This chain joins TRBV27 and TRBJ1-1; TRBD1 aligns across 10 bases. Input material: naive CD4+ T cells from blood. CDR3 protein: CASSPSKLGQGRRTEAFF. CDR3 bases: TGTGCCAGCAGTCCGTCCAAATTGGGACAGGGGAGACGAACTGAAGCTTTCTTT.